The 11 T cell receptor beta chains listed next were all sequenced from one sample in a study of cytomegalovirus exposure and HLA in healthy donors. PCR employed 60 Vbeta and 13 Jbeta primers. Using immunoSEQ multiplex PCR, the repertoire was profiled, and TCRdb retains in-frame clones only, with some absent. The profile shows about 120,000 clones, roughly 75% of them singletons. Specimen: PBMCs. The source is a woman between 45 and 65 years old in good health and CMV-seronegative.

This rearrangement joins TRBV6-6 to TRBJ1-1; TRBD1 might be the D (6 bases). Germline CDR1 and CDR2: MNHNY and SVGAGI (reference sequence). V was pared by 10 bases and J by 1 base, with 13 bases between. This CDR3 spans 13 amino acids. CDR3 bases: TGTGCCAACCAACAGGGAGAGAACACTGAAGCTTTCTTT. Translated: CANQQGENTEAFF.

The chain uses TRBV28 and TRBJ2-1; the match to TRBD2 covers 7 bases. The V segment lost 4 bases and the J segment 1 base; nucleotides outside the gene matches: 4. Germline V gives CDR1 MDHEN, CDR2 SYDVKM. The CDR3 extends over 15 amino acids. For the CDR3, the DNA is TGTGCCAGCAGTTCCCGGGGAGGGTCCTACAATGAGCAGTTCTTC. It codes for CASSSRGGSYNEQFF.

The rearrangement joins TRBV30 to TRBJ2-1; the D is unclear. Germline lookup yields CDR1 GTSNPN and CDR2 SVGIG (reference sequence). CDR3 length: 13 amino acids. V lost 4 bases and J lost 5, with 12 bases in between. The CDR3, as DNA: TGTGCCTGGATACGGGTGCAAGACAATGAGCAGTTCTTC. Translating it yields CAWIRVQDNEQFF.

V gene TRBV9 combines with J gene TRBJ2-1, with 7 nucleotides matching TRBD2. Trimming cost V 2 bases and J 5 bases; bases outside gene matches: 16. The CDR3 has 18 amino acids. Germline CDR1 is SGDLS and CDR2 is YYNGEE. CDR3 sequence (DNA): TGTGCCAGCAGCGTGGGCAGGTGGGGGGGAGCCAAGAACAATGAGCAGTTCTTC. Residues: CASSVGRWGGAKNNEQFF.

The chain links TRBV2 to TRBJ2-1, with 7 bases that match TRBD2. V gave up 4 bases and J gave up 7 bases; unmatched junction bases: 7. Germline CDR1 is SNHLY and CDR2 is FYNNEI. The CDR3 sequence is 14 residues long. CDR3 bases: TGTGCCAGCAGTGTCGGACTAGTCAGAAATGAGCAGTTCTTC. It translates to CASSVGLVRNEQFF.

This clone was counted a single time. The gene calls are TRBV28 and TRBJ1-1; 7 positions agree with TRBD1. The ends lost 6 bases at V and 4 bases at J; junction bases unmatched: 2. This CDR3 spans 12 amino acids. CDR1 is MDHEN and CDR2 is SYDVKM in the germline V gene. The CDR3 DNA reads TGTGCCAGCAGCTGGACAGGCACTGAAGCTTTCTTT. As protein: CASSWTGTEAFF.

The gene calls are TRBV7-9 and TRBJ2-3, with a possible D match to TRBD1 (5 bases). V was clipped by 4 bases and J by 2 bases, with 13 bases between them. Germline CDR1 is SEHNR and CDR2 is FQNEAQ (reference sequence). This CDR3 is 15 amino acids long. CDR3 protein: CASSSPGQVTDTQYF. The CDR3 DNA sequence: TGTGCCAGCAGCTCGCCTGGACAAGTCACAGATACGCAGTATTTT. The entire variable domain, with the rest obtained from reference TRBV7-9 and TRBJ2-3, is as follows: DTGVSQNPRHKITKRGQNVTFRCDPISEHNRLYWYRQTLGQGPEFLTYFQNEAQLEKSRLLSDRFSAERPKGSFSTLEIQRTEQGDSAMYLCASSSPGQVTDTQYFGPGTRLTVL.

This chain's CDR3 is CASSERENTGELFF. The CDR3 nucleotides read TGCGCCAGCAGCGAGAGGGAGAACACCGGGGAGCTGTTTTTT. This rearrangement joins TRBV4-1 to TRBJ2-2; perhaps TRBD2 as D (5 bases). The CDR3 is made up of 14 amino acids. Trimming took off 5 bases at V and 1 base at J, with 8 bases between the two ends. Germline assignment: CDR1 MGHRA and CDR2 YSYEKL.

The chain employs TRBV10-3 and TRBJ2-1; 7 nucleotides agree with TRBD2. Germline CDR1 reads ENHRY; CDR2 reads SYGVKD. The J segment lost 8 bases and the V segment lost 4 bases, leaving 11 bases of the junction unmatched. The CDR3 runs to 15 residues. The CDR3: CAISVGGLIQDEQFF. The CDR3 DNA follows: TGTGCCATCAGTGTCGGGGGACTAATACAGGATGAGCAGTTCTTC.

The CDR3 protein is CASSSGIRSYTEAFF. CDR3 DNA sequence: TGTGCCAGCAGTTCAGGAATCAGATCGTATACTGAAGCTTTCTTT. The genes are TRBV6-1 and TRBJ1-1; no reliable D call. The germline gives CDR1 MNHNS, CDR2 SASEGT. The CDR3 spans 15 residues. Trimming cost V 5 bases and J 5 bases, with 18 bases left between them.

This clone was seen repeatedly, ten times or more. This chain uses TRBV10-3 with TRBJ1-5; TRBD1 matches at 9 bases. CDR1 is ENHRY, CDR2 SYGVKD, per germline. Trimming at V came to 0 bases and at J to 2 bases, leaving 11 bases not matched to a gene. The CDR3 is 19 amino acids. CDR3 sequence: CAISESRGQGGIGNQPQHF. Here the CDR3 DNA reads TGTGCCATCAGTGAGTCGCGGGGACAGGGTGGTATAGGCAATCAGCCCCAGCATTTT.